This T cell receptor beta chain was sequenced in a study of regulatory T cells in long-lasting Graves disease (dated by TCRdb to about 2021). Looking at the study overall: In the newly diagnosed Graves' disease group, patients had been taking antithyroid drugs for less than 3 months. Patients with persistent Graves' disease were compared with patients with newly diagnosed Graves' disease using TCR sequencing and RNA sequencing of peripheral blood. The study took place in China and was registered as a clinical trial. A total of roughly 33 samples were covered by TCR sequencing, comprising approximately 13 persistent and about 20 newly diagnosed Graves' disease patients.

This clonotype appeared many times. What this receptor recognizes is not known. No much larger clone is present one base from it, and per-base qualities are unavailable. What the study reported, not specific to this receptor: Persistent patients shared more public clonotypes among themselves (over 2,500) than newly diagnosed patients did (roughly 920). Sequencing and analysis were restricted to the TCR beta chain. The study examined only peripheral blood because the primary lesion, thyroid tissue, could not be accessed. Compared with newly diagnosed patients, persistent Graves' disease patients had lower TCR Shannon entropy and fewer highly expanded clones, which suggests clonal expansion. Persistent disease showed preferential use of TRBV28, TRBJ1-2 and TRBJ2-5, whereas newly diagnosed disease favored TRBV20-1 and TRBJ2-1. The authors noted that the small sample size was a limitation that may lower accuracy.

Including cysteine and phenylalanine, the CDR3 has 13 amino acids. The read is trimmed to its CDR3 DNA, 39 bases read in frame from base 1. V drops 1 base and J drops 8 bases, leaving 9 bases in between. CDR1 and CDR2 are drawn from the germline V gene: SGHVS, FQNEAQ. What this sample's time point label stands for: newly diagnosed GD, antithyroid drugs for less than 3 months. For both TCR sequencing and RNA sequencing, RNA was extracted from PBMCs in TRIzol. The diagnosis of Graves' disease was made according to American Thyroid Association guidelines. Patients for the study were recruited at an endocrinology department in Xi'an, China. From each patient, roughly 9 milliliters of peripheral blood was collected into an EDTA anticoagulant tube. PBMCs were isolated by Ficoll Paque Plus density gradient separation without further T cell sorting. RNA quality was checked with an Agilent 2100 Bioanalyzer and agarose gel, and concentration with a NanoDrop 2000.

To prepare the library, multiplex PCR was applied. TCRdb records Illumina HiSeq 4000 as the sequencer. TCR beta libraries were built with iRepertoire HTBI primers and Arm-PCR amplification of CDR3 regions. Before sequencing, the PCR products underwent gel purification. The study's own analysis went as follows. Across samples, 62 TRBV and approximately 15 TRBJ segments were identified and used for gene usage analysis of CDR3 amino acid clonotypes. Filtered high-quality paired reads were merged into contigs using COPE and FqMerger. BLAST was used to align contigs to IMGT TRBV, TRBD and TRBJ reference genes, and CDR3 was defined according to IMGT. Any clonotype with a frequency above 0.1% was classified as a highly expanded clone. Shannon entropy was used to measure repertoire diversity, and the Gini coefficient was used to measure V-J evenness. Clonotypes shared by more than one individual were considered public. TCRdb reprocessed the public reads (quality trimming at Q25 with fastp, clone calling with MiXCR) and kept in-frame beta chains. CDR3 protein duplicates are merged, each entry listing the most common genes and DNA. None of the V and J calls come from the authors' own analysis; TCRdb made them. Across this sample there are under 400,000 distinct CDR3 sequences, with roughly a sixth seen only once. The ten largest make up roughly 30% of the sample.

Separately, the same data were catalogued under a study of T cells in Graves' hyperthyroidism and ophthalmopathy. Per that second paper: Stable Graves' hyperthyroidism was defined as the absence of progression to ophthalmopathy over 18 months of follow-up. Hyperthyroidism patients were newly diagnosed, had a disease duration of under 2 months, and were aged 18 to 65 years. Patients with uncontrolled infections, other autoimmune diseases, pregnancy or lactation were excluded. Clinical symptoms, serum thyroxine and TRAb, thyroid ultrasound, and orbital computed tomography formed the basis for the diagnoses. A first-round RT-PCR of the TCR CDR3 used the HTBI primer set with the Qiagen OneStep RT-PCR kit. Most expanded thyroid clonotypes (frequency above 0.001) were also detected in blood, suggesting blood repertoires may reflect thyroid immune responses. In cross-validation, a model built on a 13 V-J signature told ophthalmopathy apart from stable hyperthyroidism with less than 90% sensitivity and 81% to 82% specificity, and in testing the same model reached 80%/75%. During validation, the model predicted progression to ophthalmopathy a median of around six months ahead of onset, with approximately 70% sensitivity and 72% to 85% specificity. A discovery cohort of around 100 patients, roughly 40 with Graves' ophthalmopathy and more than 55 with stable Graves' hyperthyroidism, was used to find distinguishing TCR V-J signatures. Prospective prediction of ophthalmopathy was tested in an independent validation cohort of 18 to 20 hyperthyroidism patients and around 16 patients who later progressed to ophthalmopathy. The 100 discovery patients were divided at random into training and test sets in a 7:3 ratio. The study also compared thyroid tissue and blood T-cell repertoires from a handful of Graves' hyperthyroidism patients. Once sampling was done, hyperthyroidism patients were given methimazole at a starting dose of 30 mg daily, whereas ophthalmopathy patients were given high-dose intravenous methylprednisolone. The libraries were constructed in a second round of multiplex PCR and then size-selected and purified. Libraries were sequenced paired-end with 100 bp reads on an Illumina HiSeq2000. SOAPnuke was used to process the raw data, throwing out any read that contained adapters or uncalled bases, had a mean Phred below 15, or lacked an exact constant-primer or identifier match. High-quality paired reads were merged using COPE v1.2.5, and each unique nucleotide sequence was defined as a clonotype. MiTCR v1.1 was used to align the clonotypes against IMGT TRBV, TRBD and TRBJ reference segments. Analysis was restricted to V-J combinations with a frequency above 0.0001, which covered roughly 99% of repertoires. The TCS score was defined as F50 (clonal expansion) divided by E x V (chaos), with BLOSUM62-based TCRdist calculated between CDR3 peptides within each V-J. Welch's t-statistics and random forest reduced around 550 V-J features to 10 to 15, which were used in a naive Bayes classifier (R e1071). Sample size was not statistically predetermined, and investigators were not blinded to group allocation. According to the paper, TCR Vbeta CDR3 sequencing was carried out on 135 peripheral blood samples, which came from some 41 ophthalmopathy, under 80 hyperthyroidism and around 17 progressor patients.

This sequence was found in a man aged 40-49 years with Graves disease. Donor details come from another sample of the same person, matched by shared clones. The input for sequencing was peripheral blood mononuclear cells (PBMCs), taken at new diagnosis, from a patient treated with antithyroid drugs. The sequence joins TRBV7-8 to TRBJ2-1; the D segment could be TRBD1, given 5 matching bases. The sequence in DNA is TGTGCCAGCAGCTTAGTCAGGGCCCATGAGCAGTTCTTC. It translates as CASSLVRAHEQFF. Joined to the reference TRBV7-8 and TRBJ2-1 proteins, this CDR3 gives the full variable domain: GAGVSQSPRYKVAKRGQDVALRCDPISGHVSLFWYQQALGQGPEFLTYFQNEAQLDKSGLPSDRFFAERPEGSVSTLKIQRTQQEDSAVYLCASSLVRAHEQFFGPGTRLTVL.